These 16 T cell receptor beta chains originate from one sample sequenced in a study of blood T cell repertoires in COVID-19. Method: immunoSEQ multiplex PCR; TCRdb's copy keeps in-frame clones and lacks some. Found here are under 120,000 clones, approximately 84% of them singletons; the top ten hold more than 2%. The sample consisted of peripheral blood. Receptors were obtained from a human donor in a cohort sampled during active COVID-19.

This chain joins TRBV6-4 and TRBJ2-3; TRBD2 aligns across 8 bases. The V and J ends lost 3 bases and 4 bases, in that order; junction bases with no gene match: 6. There are 15 residues in the CDR3. Germline V gene data show CDR1 as MRHNA and CDR2 as SNTAGT. For the CDR3, the DNA is TGTGCCAGCAGTGATCGGGCGGGAGGTCCAGATACGCAGTATTTT. Encoded protein: CASSDRAGGPDTQYF.

The sample holds one count of this clone. The chain joins TRBV19 to TRBJ1-4, with TRBD1 as a possible D gene (6 bases). The CDR3 is made up of 15 amino acids. V lost 6 bases and J 5 bases, leaving 16 bases between the germline ends. CDR1 is LNHDA, CDR2 SQIVND, per germline (reference sequence). The CDR3 region has the DNA TGTGCCAGTAGAGACGGACAGTTTGAGAATGAAAAACTGTTTTTT. It is translated as CASRDGQFENEKLFF.

The J gene is TRBJ1-1, the V gene TRBV4-2, with a tentative D call TRBD1 (5 bases). Per germline, CDR1 LGHNA and CDR2 YNFKEQ. The V end was cut by 4 bases, the J end by 11 bases, with 20 bases between. The CDR3 is 14 residues long. The chain's CDR3 is CASSPGGENYGAFF. The CDR3 DNA follows: TGTGCCAGCAGCCCCGGAGGGGAAAACTATGGGGCTTTCTTT.

CDR3 residues: CASSQEAFVPAGGSQETQYF. The CDR3 DNA follows: TGCGCCAGCAGCCAAGAGGCATTCGTTCCAGCGGGGGGAAGTCAAGAGACCCAGTACTTC. This sequence joins TRBV4-3 and TRBJ2-5; 9 bases map to TRBD2. The CDR3 runs 20 residues. Germline V lookup: CDR1 LGHNA, CDR2 YSLEER. J was trimmed by 2 bases and V by 0 bases; bases with no gene match: 16.

This chain connects TRBV7-2 to TRBJ2-5; the match to TRBD2 covers 11 bases. This CDR3 has 16 residues. J gave up 4 bases and V 5 bases, and 9 bases lay outside the gene matches. Germline CDR1 SGHTA, CDR2 FQGNSA. The CDR3 region is CASSLNSGRGGETQYF. The CDR3 region has the DNA TGTGCCAGCAGCCTAAATAGCGGGAGGGGGGGAGAGACCCAGTACTTC.

This clone was observed a single time. The rearrangement uses TRBV19 and TRBJ2-7; D remains unclear. This CDR3 has 13 amino acids. V dropped 0 bases and J dropped 3 bases, with 6 bases sitting between them. Germline loops: CDR1 LNHDA, CDR2 SQIVND (reference sequence). The DNA for the CDR3 is TGTGCCAGTAGTATAGACGGAGACTACGAGCAGTACTTC. Residues: CASSIDGDYEQYF.

V and J are TRBV7-3 and TRBJ2-7; 7 bases align to TRBD1. Trimming removed 5 bases from V and 4 bases from J; junction bases left unmatched: 8. Looked up from germline, CDR1 is SGHTA and CDR2 is FQGTGA. The CDR3 extends over 14 amino acids. CDR3 DNA sequence: TGTGCCAGCAGCAGACAGGGCTCCGGGTACGAGCAGTACTTC. Its translation: CASSRQGSGYEQYF.

J is TRBJ1-1 and V is TRBV5-1; 9 nucleotides match TRBD1. This CDR3 is built from 14 residues. J lost 4 bases, V lost 4 bases, and 5 bases had no gene match. The germline CDR1 and CDR2 sequences are SGHRS and YFSETQ. The DNA of the CDR3 is TGCGCCAGCAGCCCTTTGACAGGGGGCACTGAAGCTTTCTTT. The encoded protein is CASSPLTGGTEAFF.

This rearrangement joins TRBV28 to TRBJ2-6; tentatively, D is TRBD1 (5 bases). Per germline, CDR1 MDHEN and CDR2 SYDVKM. The CDR3 is 15 residues long. V was pared by 7 bases and J by 0 bases, with 10 bases between. CDR3 coding DNA: TGTGCCAGCACTGACAGCCGCTCTGGGGCCAACGTCCTGACTTTC. It is translated as CASTDSRSGANVLTF.

DNA of the CDR3: TGTGCCAGCAGCAGCGGACAGGGGGTGTACAATGAGCAGTTCTTC. Translating gives CASSSGQGVYNEQFF. The chain joins TRBV7-3 to TRBJ2-1, with 10 bases fitting TRBD1. The CDR3 runs to 15 residues. The V gene's germline CDR1 is SGHTA and CDR2 FQGTGA. The J segment lost 4 bases and the V segment lost 5 bases, leaving 5 bases of the junction unmatched.

V gene TRBV7-6 combines with J gene TRBJ2-3, with 11 nucleotides matching TRBD1. The CDR3 totals 18 residues. Unmatched junction bases numbered 13, after V lost 5 bases and J lost 3 bases. Germline V gene data show CDR1 as SGHVS and CDR2 as FNYEAQ. CDR3 amino acids: CASSRRLSGTGGTDTQYF. In DNA, the CDR3 is TGTGCCAGCAGCCGCAGGTTATCCGGGACAGGGGGGACAGATACGCAGTATTTT.

The rearrangement uses TRBV2 and TRBJ1-1, with 9 nucleotides matching TRBD1. CDR1 is SNHLY, CDR2 FYNNEI, per germline. The CDR3 is 13 amino acids. Trimming removed 10 bases from V and 5 bases from J; junction bases left unmatched: 8. CDR3 sequence: CANGGQGGTEAFF. The CDR3 DNA follows: TGTGCCAATGGGGGACAGGGTGGGACTGAAGCTTTCTTT.

This clone was seen just once. The chain couples TRBV2 to TRBJ2-5; 11 bases line up with TRBD1. The J segment lost 4 bases and the V segment lost 5 bases, leaving 3 bases of the junction unmatched. This CDR3 has 14 amino acids. Germline values: CDR1 SNHLY, CDR2 FYNNEI. The CDR3 DNA reads as TGTGCCAGCAGTACGGGGACAGGGGGAGAGACCCAGTACTTC. This sequence encodes CASSTGTGGETQYF.

The rearrangement joins TRBV3-1 (or the pseudogene TRBV3-2) to TRBJ2-7; D perhaps matches TRBD1 (6 bases). The CDR3 is 16 amino acids. V shed 1 base and J shed 2 bases, with 15 bases lying between them. CDR1 LGHDT and CDR2 YNNKEL come from the germline V gene (reference sequence). CDR3 in DNA: TGTGCCAGCAGCCAAGGGCCGCCTGCAGGGGCCTACGAGCAGTACTTC. Translating it yields CASSQGPPAGAYEQYF.

The CDR3 region has the DNA TGTGCCAGCAGTGCAAGGGGCCGCGGGGAGCTGTTTTTT. Protein sequence: CASSARGRGELFF. The gene calls are TRBV2 and TRBJ2-2; a weak D match, TRBD1 (5 bases). The CDR3 is 13 residues long. Trimming shortened V by 4 bases and J by 7 bases, and 10 bases separated the two germline ends. The germline V gene has CDR1 SNHLY and CDR2 FYNNEI.

CDR3 DNA sequence: TGTGCCAGCAGCCCTAGTCCCAGGGGCCCAACTAATGAAAAACTGTTTTTT. It specifies CASSPSPRGPTNEKLFF. The chain is built from TRBV7-2 and TRBJ1-4; D perhaps matches TRBD1 (6 bases). Germline V gene lookup returns CDR1 SGHTA and CDR2 FQGNSA. Trimming took 5 bases from V and 0 from J, leaving 16 bases between them. This CDR3 comprises 17 residues.